This T cell receptor (beta chain) came from a study of blood T cell repertoires in COVID-19. At the level of the study: Samples of COVID-19 (acute and convalescent) were obtained from the United States, Italy and Spain. PBMCs, B-cell-depleted T cells, or T cells were the source of the cDNA or gDNA that made up the material.

Per the authors' pipeline: Quantification of nucleated cells was approximated via reference gene primer amplification. Clones were read by immunoSEQ multiplex PCR, and TCRdb kept only the in-frame ones, dropping some. The V and J calls and the clone size are those of that table, but D and trimming were determined from the DNA. The table includes approximately 70,000 clones, under 90% detected once. Trimming pared 0 bases from V and 3 bases from J, leaving 10 bases between. The CDR3 has 15 residues. Germline CDR1 is SGDLS and CDR2 is YYNGEE. The chain has TRBV9 and TRBJ1-5, with D perhaps TRBD1 (6 bases). This TCR derives from a human donor in a cohort sampled during active COVID-19. Sequences were obtained from peripheral blood. The CDR3 sequence is CASSVGQDHNQPQHF. The CDR3 DNA reads TGTGCCAGCAGCGTAGGACAGGACCACAATCAGCCCCAGCATTTT.